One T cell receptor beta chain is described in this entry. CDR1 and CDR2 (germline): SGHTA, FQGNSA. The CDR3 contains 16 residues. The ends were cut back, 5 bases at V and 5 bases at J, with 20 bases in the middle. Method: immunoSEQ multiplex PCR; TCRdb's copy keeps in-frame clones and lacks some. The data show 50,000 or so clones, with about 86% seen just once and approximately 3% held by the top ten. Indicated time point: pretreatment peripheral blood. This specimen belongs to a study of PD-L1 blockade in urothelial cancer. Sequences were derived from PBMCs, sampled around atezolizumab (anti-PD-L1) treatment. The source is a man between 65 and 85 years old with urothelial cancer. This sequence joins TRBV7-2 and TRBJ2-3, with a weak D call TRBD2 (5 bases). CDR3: CASSPFTVWEQDTQYF. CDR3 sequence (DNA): TGTGCCAGCAGCCCCTTTACGGTGTGGGAGCAAGATACGCAGTATTTT.